These 32 T cell receptor beta chains were all obtained from the same sample, sequenced in a study of PD-1 blockade in classical Hodgkin lymphoma. Assay used: immunoSEQ multiplex PCR; TCRdb lists only in-frame clones, some missing. The sample lists 40,000 or so clones; 86% were seen once. Every one of the patients relapsed after autologous stem cell transplantation (brentuximab vedotin exposure was variable). The sample was peripheral blood mononuclear cells (PBMCs), taken before the second cycle of nivolumab. The source is a human donor with classical Hodgkin lymphoma.

This sequence joins TRBV7-8 and TRBJ2-7, with TRBD2 identical over 8 bases. Germline-derived CDR1 and CDR2 are SGHVS and FQNEAQ. The ends lost 1 base at V and 2 bases at J; junction bases unmatched: 4. There are 15 residues in the CDR3. CDR3 DNA sequence: TGTGCCAGCAGCTTAGGGGGCGGGAGGCCCTACGAGCAGTACTTC. It is translated as CASSLGGGRPYEQYF.

The chain recombines TRBV18 with TRBJ2-2, with TRBD1 identical over 9 bases. The germline V gene has CDR1 KGHSH and CDR2 LQKENI. The length of the CDR3 is 16 residues. V shed 3 bases, J shed 3 bases, and the junction held 5 bases outside the gene matches. CDR3 amino acids: CASSPRQGVDTGELFF. Here the CDR3 DNA reads TGTGCCAGCTCACCGCGACAGGGGGTCGACACCGGGGAGCTGTTTTTT.

This chain uses TRBV5-1 with TRBJ1-6, with no clear D. The V end lost 1 base, the J end lost 13 bases, and 9 bases lay between the germline ends. CDR3 length: 12 residues. CDR1 and CDR2 (germline): SGHRS, YFSETQ. The CDR3 loop is CASSLIGEPLHF. CDR3 in DNA: TGCGCCAGCAGCTTGATCGGGGAGCCCCTCCACTTT. The complete variable domain, with remaining parts taken from reference TRBV5-1 and TRBJ1-6, reads KAGVTQTPRYLIKTRGQQVTLSCSPISGHRSVSWYQQTPGQGLQFLFEYFSETQRNKGNFPGRFSGRQFSNSRSEMNVSTLELGDSALYLCASSLIGEPLHFGNGTRLTVT.

This chain uses TRBV5-1 with TRBJ2-1; TRBD2 aligns across 12 bases. J was trimmed by 3 bases and V by 0 bases; bases with no gene match: 7. CDR3 length: 18 residues. CDR1 is SGHRS, CDR2 YFSETQ, per germline. The CDR3 region is CASSLASGGANFYNEQFF. The CDR3 coding sequence is TGCGCCAGCAGCTTGGCTAGCGGGGGGGCCAATTTCTACAATGAGCAGTTCTTC.

The chain carries TRBV7-7 and TRBJ2-5; D is possibly TRBD2 (5 bases). Germline CDR1 reads SSHAT; CDR2 reads FNYEAQ (reference sequence). The V end was cut by 1 base, the J end by 4 bases, with 16 bases between. The CDR3 covers 16 residues. CDR3 bases: TGTGCCAGCAGCTTAGAAGCGAGGGCCGCTTTAGAGACCCAGTACTTC. It yields the protein CASSLEARAALETQYF.

This chain connects TRBV5-4 to TRBJ2-7; 7 bases fit TRBD2. There are 15 residues in the CDR3. Trimming cost V 0 bases and J 2 bases; bases outside gene matches: 5. Germline CDR1 is SGHNT and CDR2 is YYREEE (reference sequence). CDR3: CASSLAGGITYEQYF. CDR3 DNA: TGTGCCAGCAGCTTGGCCGGGGGGATAACCTACGAGCAGTACTTC.

This chain links TRBV10-1 with TRBJ2-7; no firm D call. V dropped 0 bases and J dropped 0 bases, with 3 bases sitting between them. CDR3 size: 13 residues. Germline lookup yields CDR1 WNHNN and CDR2 SYGVQD (reference sequence). Here the CDR3 reads CASSESASYEQYF. The CDR3 nucleotides read TGCGCCAGCAGTGAGTCAGCCTCCTACGAGCAGTACTTC.

The genes are TRBV19 and TRBJ1-2, with 9 bases aligning to TRBD1. V shed 1 base, J shed 8 bases, and the junction held 8 bases outside the gene matches. There are 15 residues in the CDR3. The germline CDR1 and CDR2 sequences are LNHDA and SQIVND (reference sequence). The DNA of the CDR3 is TGTGCCAGTAGTATAGCCATGGGGGACAGGGACGGCTACACCTTC. Protein sequence: CASSIAMGDRDGYTF.

The chain couples TRBV29-1 to TRBJ2-1, with 10 nucleotides matching TRBD1. Germline V gene sequence: CDR1 SQVTM, CDR2 ANQGSEA. The J segment lost 7 bases and the V segment lost 6 bases, leaving 9 bases of the junction unmatched. The CDR3 is 14 residues long. CDR3 in DNA: TGCAGCGTCCTCCGGGACAGGGGAGGTAATGAGCAGTTCTTC. It translates to CSVLRDRGGNEQFF.

The V call is TRBV10-3, the J call TRBJ1-2; no definite D call. Trimming shortened V by 4 bases and J by 1 base, and 10 bases separated the two germline ends. Germline V gives CDR1 ENHRY, CDR2 SYGVKD. This CDR3 spans 14 amino acids. CDR3 nucleotides: TGTGCCATCAGTGCGGACGGATTTAACTATGGCTACACCTTC. Translated: CAISADGFNYGYTF.

V and J are TRBV29-1 and TRBJ1-1; 8 bases align to TRBD1. The CDR3 has 15 amino acids. Per the germline V gene, CDR1 is SQVTM and CDR2 is ANQGSEA. J lost 0 bases, V lost 4 bases, and 7 bases had no gene match. CDR3 DNA sequence: TGCAGCGTTGCCCATCTACAGGGGGTGAACACTGAAGCTTTCTTT. Protein product: CSVAHLQGVNTEAFF.

The V and J genes are TRBV5-4 and TRBJ1-1; 7 bases map to TRBD1. The V gene end was trimmed by 0 bases and the J gene end by 4 bases; junction bases not matched to a gene: 9. This CDR3 is 16 amino acids long. Germline V gives CDR1 SGHNT, CDR2 YYREEE (reference sequence). CDR3 nucleotide sequence: TGTGCCAGCAGCTTGGGGGGGACAGCAGCTCTCACTGAAGCTTTCTTT. Amino acid sequence: CASSLGGTAALTEAFF.

The chain joins TRBV6-1 to TRBJ1-1, with 9 bases lining up with TRBD1. V dropped 4 bases and J dropped 4; count of bases not matched to a gene: 4. The CDR3 consists of 14 residues. Germline V CDR1 and CDR2: MNHNS, SASEGT. The CDR3 DNA reads TGTGCCAGCAGTGCGCAGGGACAGGGCACTGAAGCTTTCTTT. This gives the protein CASSAQGQGTEAFF.

The rearrangement links TRBV28 to TRBJ2-7, with 12 bases aligning to TRBD2. The CDR3 extends over 15 amino acids. Germline CDR1 reads MDHEN; CDR2 reads SYDVKM. V was clipped by 4 bases and J by 3 bases; unmatched bases: 4. As DNA, the CDR3 is TGTGCCAGCAGTTCCCTGACTAGCGGGAGCTACGAGCAGTACTTC. This gives the protein CASSSLTSGSYEQYF.

The V and J genes are TRBV15 and TRBJ1-4; D remains unclear. The CDR3 sequence is 17 residues long. Between the trimmed V and J ends, which lost 7 bases and 8 bases, there was a span of 26 bases. Germline V gives CDR1 LNHNV, CDR2 YYDKDF (reference sequence). The CDR3 sequence is CATTAKIMGTGWEKLFF. In nucleotides, the CDR3 is TGTGCCACCACCGCTAAGATTATGGGTACGGGATGGGAAAAACTGTTTTTT.

The chain recombines TRBV5-1 with TRBJ2-1; maybe TRBD1 (6 bases). CDR1 is SGHRS, CDR2 YFSETQ, per germline. The CDR3 extends over 17 amino acids. Trimming removed 3 bases at V and 0 bases at J, with 16 bases between. CDR3 sequence (DNA): TGCGCCAGCAGCTCACAACAGGGACATAGCTCCTACAATGAGCAGTTCTTC. Translating gives CASSSQQGHSSYNEQFF.

The chain combines TRBV7-2 with TRBJ1-6; 8 bases align to TRBD1. This CDR3 spans 14 amino acids. The V segment lost 10 bases and the J segment 7 bases; nucleotides outside the gene matches: 9. Germline values: CDR1 SGHTA, CDR2 FQGNSA. The CDR3 DNA is TGTGCCACTCATTGGGACAGGCGAAATTCACCCCTCCACTTT. It codes for CATHWDRRNSPLHF.

This clone has more than one count but fewer than ten. This sequence joins TRBV4-3 and TRBJ2-7; tentative D call: TRBD1 (6 bases). Germline V lookup: CDR1 LGHNA, CDR2 YSLEER. Trimming cost V 0 bases and J 0 bases, with 18 bases left between them. This CDR3 has 18 amino acids. The CDR3 nucleotides read TGCGCCAGCAGCCAAGATTGGGGGCAACAGGGTTTCTCCTACGAGCAGTACTTC. Protein product: CASSQDWGQQGFSYEQYF.

This clone has a single count. The rearrangement uses TRBV6-1 and TRBJ2-7; tentatively, D is TRBD1 (6 bases). V was cut by 6 bases and J by 5 bases, with 11 bases left in between. The CDR3 spans 12 residues. CDR1 and CDR2 (germline): MNHNS, SASEGT. DNA for the CDR3: TGTGCCAGCAGGGGGGCTCTAAACGAGCAGTACTTC. It yields the protein CASRGALNEQYF.

This clone was observed once. V and J are TRBV19 and TRBJ1-1, with no clear D. The germline V and J ends were trimmed by 6 bases and 1 base, with 3 bases remaining between them. The CDR3 consists of 11 residues. CDR1 LNHDA and CDR2 SQIVND come from the germline V gene (reference sequence). This CDR3 is CASSRNTEAFF. As DNA, the CDR3 is TGTGCCAGTAGCAGGAACACTGAAGCTTTCTTT.

The chain employs TRBV28 and TRBJ2-1; 7 bases line up with TRBD2. Unmatched junction bases numbered 13, after V lost 5 bases and J lost 0 bases. Germline V lookup: CDR1 MDHEN, CDR2 SYDVKM. The CDR3 spans 18 residues. The CDR3 region is CASSTSGLTFVSYNEQFF. In nucleotides, the CDR3 is TGTGCCAGCAGTACCTCGGGACTAACCTTTGTCTCCTACAATGAGCAGTTCTTC.

The V gene is TRBV5-1, the J gene TRBJ2-2; 12 bases are a match to TRBD2. Germline V CDR1 and CDR2: SGHRS, YFSETQ. The CDR3 consists of 19 residues. After removal of 4 bases from V and 0 bases from J, the junction contained 10 bases not matched to a gene. Here the CDR3 reads CASSREPLAGGPNTGELFF. The CDR3 DNA reads as TGCGCCAGCAGCAGGGAGCCGCTAGCGGGGGGGCCGAACACCGGGGAGCTGTTTTTT.

V and J are TRBV6-1 and TRBJ2-7, with TRBD2 identical over 11 bases. The germline V gene encodes CDR1 MNHNS and CDR2 SASEGT. V lost 2 bases and J lost 1; bases outside the gene matches: 4. The CDR3 is made up of 16 amino acids. DNA of the CDR3: TGTGCCAGCAGTGAAACCCTAGCGGGGGGATCCTACGAGCAGTACTTC. Its protein product is CASSETLAGGSYEQYF.

The V and J genes are TRBV7-3 and TRBJ1-6; 7 nucleotides align to TRBD1. This CDR3 has 16 residues. Germline CDR1 reads SGHTA; CDR2 reads FQGTGA. V lost 2 bases, J lost 6 bases, and 7 bases stayed unmatched. CDR3 coding DNA: TGTGCCAGCAGCTTAGCAGGGGGTTTTATTAATTCACCCCTCCACTTT. This codes for CASSLAGGFINSPLHF.

J is TRBJ2-7 and V is TRBV27, with D tentatively TRBD1 or TRBD2 (5 bases each). The CDR3 has 14 amino acids. The germline V and J ends were trimmed by 4 bases and 2 bases, with 12 bases remaining between them. Germline V CDR1 and CDR2: MNHEY, SMNVEV (reference sequence). The CDR3 DNA is TGTGCCAGCAGTTCCCAGGGACCCCCCTACGAGCAGTACTTC. Translating gives CASSSQGPPYEQYF.

Notes on this clone: Lacking the conserved final phenylalanine or tryptophan, this CDR3 likely reflects a read error. The limits of the CDR3 on the DNA are not certain, so only TCRdb's listed CDR3 is given. The CDR3 here is CASSKAVKYYL. The J gene is TRBJ2-7, the V gene TRBV21-1; the listed D gene, TRBD2, was not tested against the DNA. TRBV21-1 is labeled a pseudogene. The CDR3 has 11 residues if both end residues are counted.

This clone was observed once. This chain links TRBV7-7 with TRBJ2-1; D uncertain. The CDR3 spans 11 residues. V shed 4 bases and J shed 10 bases, with 8 bases lying between them. CDR1 SSHAT and CDR2 FNYEAQ come from the germline V gene (reference sequence). The CDR3 DNA is TGTGCCAGCAGCTCGGGTGGGGAGCAGTTCTTC. This codes for CASSSGGEQFF.

The rearrangement joins TRBV27 to TRBJ2-5; possible D gene TRBD1, 5 bases. CDR3 length: 13 amino acids. V lost 4 bases and J lost 4, with 10 bases in between. Germline V gene sequence: CDR1 MNHEY, CDR2 SMNVEV (reference sequence). CDR3 protein: CASSWGRAETQYF. The CDR3 bases are TGTGCCAGCAGTTGGGGCAGGGCAGAGACCCAGTACTTC.

Written as DNA, the CDR3 is TGTGCCAGCAGCCCCGGAGGTTTAGCGGGATACTCCTACAATGAGCAGTTCTTC. The encoded protein is CASSPGGLAGYSYNEQFF. The rearrangement joins TRBV7-9 to TRBJ2-1, with TRBD2 matching 8 bases. CDR1 SEHNR and CDR2 FQNEAQ come from the germline V gene (reference sequence). This CDR3 contains 18 residues. V lost 5 bases, J lost 0 bases, and 12 bases stayed unmatched. Using reference TRBV7-9 and TRBJ2-1 for the parts outside the CDR3, the full variable domain is DTGVSQNPRHKITKRGQNVTFRCDPISEHNRLYWYRQTLGQGPEFLTYFQNEAQLEKSRLLSDRFSAERPKGSFSTLEIQRTEQGDSAMYLCASSPGGLAGYSYNEQFFGPGTRLTVL.

This rearrangement joins TRBV15 to TRBJ2-7; tentative D call: TRBD1 (7 bases). The germline gives CDR1 LNHNV, CDR2 YYDKDF (reference sequence). V was cut by 3 bases and J by 0 bases, with 15 bases left in between. The CDR3 has 16 amino acids. The CDR3 sequence is CATSRVRQGGSYEQYF. CDR3 coding DNA: TGTGCCACCAGCAGGGTAAGACAGGGAGGCTCCTACGAGCAGTACTTC. Looking up the rest from reference TRBV15 and TRBJ2-7 gives the full variable domain: DAMVIQNPRYQVTQFGKPVTLSCSQTLNHNVMYWYQQKSSQAPKLLFHYYDKDFNNEADTPDNFQSRRPNTSFCFLDIRSPGLGDTAMYLCATSRVRQGGSYEQYFGPGTRLTVT.

The V call is TRBV19, the J call TRBJ2-1; the D gene is possibly TRBD1 (6 bases). From germline, CDR1 is LNHDA and CDR2 SQIVND (reference sequence). The V end was cut by 9 bases, the J end by 6 bases, with 18 bases between. The CDR3 loop spans 14 amino acids. This CDR3 is CASNTGQGRNEQFF. As DNA, the CDR3 is TGTGCCAGCAACACGGGTCAGGGGCGCAATGAGCAGTTCTTC.

The chain uses TRBV29-1 and TRBJ1-5, with D possibly TRBD1 on 5 matching bases. This CDR3 has 13 residues. The germline V gene encodes CDR1 SQVTM and CDR2 ANQGSEA. The germline V and J ends were trimmed by 8 bases and 5 bases, with 16 bases remaining between them. CDR3 residues: CSTAGGVDQPQHF. The CDR3 nucleotides read TGCAGCACCGCCGGGGGAGTGGATCAGCCCCAGCATTTT.